The subject of this entry is one T cell receptor (beta chain). This sample is drawn from a study of blood T cell repertoires in COVID-19. Background on the study: Researchers got acute and convalescent COVID-19 samples from the United States, Italy and Spain. Sample material is recorded as cDNA or gDNA derived from T cells, B-cell-depleted T cells, or PBMCs.

Methods used by the authors: Using reference gene primer amplification, nucleated cell counts were estimated. Some clones are missing from TCRdb's copy, which holds only in-frame ones; the method was immunoSEQ multiplex PCR. V and J calls and clone size follow that table, whereas D and trimming were derived from the DNA. The repertoire holds over 70,000 clones, with around 89% as singletons. The specimen was peripheral blood. The source of this sequence is a woman over 75 with acute or convalescent COVID-19.

CDR3 DNA sequence: TGTGCCAGCAGCGCGGGGGGAAGGACTGGAAACACCATATATTTT. It codes for CASSAGGRTGNTIYF. V and J are TRBV5-5 and TRBJ1-3; possible D gene TRBD1, 5 bases. Trimming removed 4 bases at V and 2 bases at J, with 13 bases between. This CDR3 contains 15 residues. From germline, CDR1 is SGHKS and CDR2 YYEKEE (reference sequence). The full variable domain, with the rest looked up from reference TRBV5-5 and TRBJ1-3, is DAGVTQSPTHLIKTRGQQVTLRCSPISGHKSVSWYQQVLGQGPQFIFQYYEKEERGRGNFPDRFSARQFPNYSSELNVNALLLGDSALYLCASSAGGRTGNTIYFGEGSWLTVV.